This T cell receptor (beta chain) stems from a study of blood T cell repertoires in COVID-19. Study background: Some COVID-19 samples were acute and others convalescent; all came from the United States, Italy and Spain. The analysed material was cDNA or gDNA that came from T cells, B-cell-depleted T cells, or PBMCs.

In the authors' methods: It was from reference gene primer amplification that nucleated cell counts were estimated. Profiling relied on immunoSEQ multiplex PCR, and the TCRdb table lists in-frame clones only, not all of them. Clone size and V and J calls were adopted from that table, with D and trimming inferred from the DNA. The table shows approximately 200,000 clones, with roughly nine tenths occurring only once. This CDR3 region has 17 residues. V shed 5 bases, J shed 4 bases, and the junction held 14 bases outside the gene matches. CDR1 and CDR2 (germline): SGHAT, FQNNGV. The source of this sequence is a man in his 70s with active or convalescent COVID-19. The V call is TRBV11-2, the J call TRBJ1-1; 9 bases are a match to TRBD1. The sequenced sample was peripheral blood. CDR3 protein: CASSKGQGSSFLTEAFF. The DNA for the CDR3 is TGTGCCAGCAGCAAAGGACAGGGGTCCTCTTTCCTCACTGAAGCTTTCTTT.